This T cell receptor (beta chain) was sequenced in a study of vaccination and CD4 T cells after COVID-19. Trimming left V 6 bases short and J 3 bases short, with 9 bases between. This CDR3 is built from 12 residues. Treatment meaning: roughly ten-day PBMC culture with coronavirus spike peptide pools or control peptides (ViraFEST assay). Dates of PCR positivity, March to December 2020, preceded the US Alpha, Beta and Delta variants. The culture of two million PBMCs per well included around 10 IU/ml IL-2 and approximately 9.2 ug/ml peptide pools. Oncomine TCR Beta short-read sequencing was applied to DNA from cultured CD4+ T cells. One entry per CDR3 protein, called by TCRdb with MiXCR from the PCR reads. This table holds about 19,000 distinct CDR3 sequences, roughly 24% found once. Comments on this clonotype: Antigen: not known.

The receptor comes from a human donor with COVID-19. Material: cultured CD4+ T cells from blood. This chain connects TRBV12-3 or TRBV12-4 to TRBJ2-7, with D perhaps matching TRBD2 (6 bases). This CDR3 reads CASREGLYEQYF. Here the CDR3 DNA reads TGTGCCAGCAGGGAGGGCCTCTACGAGCAGTACTTC.